This T cell receptor beta chain was documented in a study of blood T cell repertoires in COVID-19. Turning to this clone: The identical CDR3 is also encoded by other nucleotide sequences in the sample.

This CDR3 contains 15 residues. Per germline, CDR1 SGHTA and CDR2 FQGNSA. Unmatched junction bases numbered 7, after V lost 5 bases and J lost 7 bases. Measured with immunoSEQ multiplex PCR; TCRdb has only the in-frame clones, and not every one. The top ten hold around 0.64% of the sample, which has 450,000 to 500,000 clones, around 90% seen once. Material for sequencing was PBMCs or T cells enriched from blood (not recorded which). This receptor was identified in a woman aged 18-29 years who had recovered from COVID-19. This chain connects TRBV7-2 to TRBJ2-7; TRBD2 matches at 14 bases. DNA for the CDR3: TGTGCCAGCAGCCTTGGACTAGCGGGGGGCGGGGAGCAGTACTTC. This translates into CASSLGLAGGGEQYF.